This T cell receptor (beta chain) was obtained from a study of T cells of healthy individuals. The CDR3 is 15 amino acids. Germline CDR1 SGHRS, CDR2 YFSETQ. With 5 bases removed from V and 0 bases from J, the gap between germline ends came to 14 bases. MiXCR, run by TCRdb on the 5' RACE reads, gives a single entry per CDR3 protein. Of about 96,000 distinct CDR3 sequences listed, about 16% are singletons. The source of this sequence is a human donor in good health. This chain joins TRBV5-1 and TRBJ2-5; D call uncertain. The CDR3 reads CASRGRQANQETQYF. The CDR3 DNA follows: TGCGCCAGCAGAGGGCGGCAGGCTAACCAAGAGACCCAGTACTTC.